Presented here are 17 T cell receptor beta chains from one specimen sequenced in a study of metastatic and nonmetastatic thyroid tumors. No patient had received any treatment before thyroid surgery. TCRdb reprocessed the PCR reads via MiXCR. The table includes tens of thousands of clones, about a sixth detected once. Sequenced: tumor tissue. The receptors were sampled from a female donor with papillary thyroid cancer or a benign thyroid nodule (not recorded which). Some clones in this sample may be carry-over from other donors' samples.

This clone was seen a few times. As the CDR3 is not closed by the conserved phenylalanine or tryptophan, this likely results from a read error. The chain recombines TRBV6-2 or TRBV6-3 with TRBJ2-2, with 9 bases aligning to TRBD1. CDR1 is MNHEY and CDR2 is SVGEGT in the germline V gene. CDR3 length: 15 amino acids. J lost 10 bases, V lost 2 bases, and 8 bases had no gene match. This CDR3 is CASSYGDRDSVELFL. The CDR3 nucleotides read TGTGCCAGCAGTTACGGGGACAGGGATTCCGTGGAGCTGTTTCTT.

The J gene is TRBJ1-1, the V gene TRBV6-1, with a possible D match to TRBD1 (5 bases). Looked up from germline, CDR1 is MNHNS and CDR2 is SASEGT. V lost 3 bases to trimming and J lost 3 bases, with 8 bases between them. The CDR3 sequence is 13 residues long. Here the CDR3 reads CASSEGGHTEAFF. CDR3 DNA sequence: TGTGCCAGCAGTGAGGGGGGTCACACTGAAGCTTTCTTT.

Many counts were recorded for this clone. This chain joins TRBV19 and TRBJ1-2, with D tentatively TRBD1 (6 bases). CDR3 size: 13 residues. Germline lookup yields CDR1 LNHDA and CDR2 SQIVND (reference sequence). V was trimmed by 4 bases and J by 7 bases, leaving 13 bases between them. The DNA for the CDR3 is TGTGCCAGTAGTAAACAGGGAACGGTTGGCTACACCTTC. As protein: CASSKQGTVGYTF.

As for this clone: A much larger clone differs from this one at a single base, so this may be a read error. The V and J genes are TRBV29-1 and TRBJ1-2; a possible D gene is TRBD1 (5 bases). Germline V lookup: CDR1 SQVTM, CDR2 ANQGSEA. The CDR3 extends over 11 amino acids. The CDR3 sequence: CNVATGGGYTF. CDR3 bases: TGCAACGTTGCAACCGGGGGAGGCTACACCTTC.

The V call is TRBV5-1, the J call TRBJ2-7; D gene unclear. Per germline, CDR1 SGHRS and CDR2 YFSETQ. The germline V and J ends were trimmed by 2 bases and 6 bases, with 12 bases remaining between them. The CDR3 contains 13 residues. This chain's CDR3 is CASSFTRVSEQYF. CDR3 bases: TGCGCCAGCAGCTTTACAAGGGTGAGCGAGCAGTACTTC.

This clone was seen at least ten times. For the CDR3, the DNA is TGTGCCATCAGTGAGTCTGGGACAGAAGAGACCCAGTACTTC. It translates to CAISESGTEETQYF. This chain uses TRBV10-3 with TRBJ2-5; TRBD1 aligns across 7 bases. Germline CDR1 reads ENHRY; CDR2 reads SYGVKD. This CDR3 is 14 amino acids long. After removal of 0 bases from V and 3 bases from J, the junction contained 1 base not matched to a gene.

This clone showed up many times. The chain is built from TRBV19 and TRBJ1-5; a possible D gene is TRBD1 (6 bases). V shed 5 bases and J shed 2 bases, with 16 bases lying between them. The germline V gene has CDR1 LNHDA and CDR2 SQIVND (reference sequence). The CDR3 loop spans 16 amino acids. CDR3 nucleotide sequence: TGTGCCAGTAGTTTTCGGTGGGGGGGCGGCAATCAGCCCCAGCATTTT. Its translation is CASSFRWGGGNQPQHF.

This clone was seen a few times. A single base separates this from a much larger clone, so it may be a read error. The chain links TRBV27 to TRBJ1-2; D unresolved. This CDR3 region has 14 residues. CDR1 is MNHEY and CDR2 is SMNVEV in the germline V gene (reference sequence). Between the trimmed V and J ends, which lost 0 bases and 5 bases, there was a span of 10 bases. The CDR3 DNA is TGTGCCAGCAGTTTATCCACACTGACATATGGCTACACCTTC. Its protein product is CASSLSTLTYGYTF.

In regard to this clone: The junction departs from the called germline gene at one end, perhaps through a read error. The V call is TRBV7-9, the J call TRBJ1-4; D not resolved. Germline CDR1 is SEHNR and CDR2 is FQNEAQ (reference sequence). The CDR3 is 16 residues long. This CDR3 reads CSSSLDCGRFDEKLFF. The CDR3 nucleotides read TGTTCCAGCAGCTTAGATTGTGGACGTTTTGACGAAAAACTGTTTTTT.

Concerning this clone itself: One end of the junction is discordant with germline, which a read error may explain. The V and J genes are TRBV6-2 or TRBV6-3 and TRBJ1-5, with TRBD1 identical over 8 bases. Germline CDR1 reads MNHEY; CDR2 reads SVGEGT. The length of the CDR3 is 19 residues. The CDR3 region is CASSYRGRGLKGLGQPQHF. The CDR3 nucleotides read TGTGCCAGCAGTTATCGAGGCAGGGGGCTGAAAGGCCTCGGGCAGCCCCAACATTTT.

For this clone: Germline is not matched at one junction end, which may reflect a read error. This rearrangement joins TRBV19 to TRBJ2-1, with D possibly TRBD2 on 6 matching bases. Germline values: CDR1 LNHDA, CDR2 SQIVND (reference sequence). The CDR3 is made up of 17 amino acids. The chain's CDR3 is CASSMLIFGGYYNERFF. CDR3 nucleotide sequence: TGTGCCAGTAGTATGCTTATTTTCGGGGGTTACTACAATGAGCGGTTCTTC.

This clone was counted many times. CDR3 sequence: CASSLGRGLYEQYF. CDR3 nucleotide sequence: TGTGCCAGCAGCTTGGGCAGGGGGCTCTACGAGCAGTACTTC. The rearrangement uses TRBV11-1 and TRBJ2-7, with 8 bases aligning to TRBD1. Losses at the gene ends were 3 bases for V and 3 bases for J; bases not matched to a gene: 4. Germline-derived CDR1 and CDR2 are SGHAT and FQDESV (reference sequence). The length of the CDR3 is 14 residues.

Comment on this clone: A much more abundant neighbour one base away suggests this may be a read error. CDR3 nucleotides: TGTGCCAGCAGCCGGACAGTGGTAAATGAGCAGTTCTTC. Encoded protein: CASSRTVVNEQFF. The chain recombines TRBV5-6 with TRBJ2-1; a weak D match, TRBD1 (6 bases). The CDR3 loop spans 13 amino acids. Germline-derived CDR1 and CDR2 are SGHDT and YYEEEE. V dropped 4 bases and J dropped 7 bases, with 12 bases sitting between them.

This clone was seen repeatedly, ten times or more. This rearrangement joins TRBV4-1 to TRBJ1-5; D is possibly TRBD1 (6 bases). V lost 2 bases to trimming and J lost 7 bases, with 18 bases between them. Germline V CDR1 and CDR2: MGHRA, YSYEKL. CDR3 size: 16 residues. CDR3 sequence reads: CASSQYREEAGQPQHF. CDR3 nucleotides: TGCGCCAGCAGCCAATACAGGGAGGAGGCTGGACAGCCCCAGCATTTT.

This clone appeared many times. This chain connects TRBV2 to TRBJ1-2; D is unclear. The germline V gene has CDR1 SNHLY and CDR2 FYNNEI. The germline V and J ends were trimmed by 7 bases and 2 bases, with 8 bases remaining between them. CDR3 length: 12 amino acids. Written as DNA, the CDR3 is TGTGCCAGCAAAAGTCTGAACTATGGCTACACCTTC. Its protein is CASKSLNYGYTF.

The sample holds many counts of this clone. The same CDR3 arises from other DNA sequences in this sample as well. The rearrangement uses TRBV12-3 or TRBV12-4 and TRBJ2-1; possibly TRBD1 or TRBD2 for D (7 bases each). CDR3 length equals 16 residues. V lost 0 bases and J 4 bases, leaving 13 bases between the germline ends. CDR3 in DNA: TGTGCCAGCAGTTTAGCGCCCAGGGGGGGGTACAATGAGCAGTTCTTC. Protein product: CASSLAPRGGYNEQFF.

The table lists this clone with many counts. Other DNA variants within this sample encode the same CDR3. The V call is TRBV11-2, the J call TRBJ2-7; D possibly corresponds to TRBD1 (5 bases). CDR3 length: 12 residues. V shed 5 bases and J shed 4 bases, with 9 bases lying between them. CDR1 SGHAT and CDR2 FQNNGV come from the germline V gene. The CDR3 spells CASSIQGYEQYF. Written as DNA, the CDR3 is TGTGCCAGCAGCATCCAGGGTTACGAGCAGTACTTC.